A selection of T cell receptor beta chains follows, all from one sample in a study of early stage breast cancer tumors. TCRdb's table, derived via immunoSEQ multiplex PCR, lists solely in-frame clones and lacks some. The data show some 30,000 clones, around four fifths seen once. Sequenced sample: blood. These receptors were obtained from a person aged 45 to 60 with breast cancer. CDR3s include the opening cysteine and the closing phenylalanine or tryptophan. D genes are given only for firm matches. Clone sizes are given selectively: once, few, many, or a class where the clone is expanded.

clone size	V gene	J gene	D gene	CDR3 DNA	CDR3 protein
once	TRBV5-6	TRBJ1-2	-	TGTGCCAGCAGCTTGAGGGATGAAGAACGCTATGGCTACACCTTC	CASSLRDEERYGYTF
-	TRBV5-1	TRBJ1-2	-	TGCGCCAGCAGCTCCGCCCAGCCTCCCTATGGCTACACCTTC	CASSSAQPPYGYTF
-	TRBV6-1	TRBJ2-7	TRBD1	TGTGCCAGCAGCAACAGGGGGTACGAGCAGTACTTC	CASSNRGYEQYF
-	TRBV10-3	TRBJ2-1	TRBD2	TGTGCCATCAGGCCCGGGCGGGAGGGCTCCTACAATGAGCAGTTCTTC	CAIRPGREGSYNEQFF
few	TRBV14	TRBJ2-7	-	TGTGCCAGCAGCCATCCGGACAGGTACTTC	CASSHPDRYF
once	TRBV7-8	TRBJ2-7	-	TGTGCCAGCAGCTTTCGTGGCTCCTACGAGCAGTACTTC	CASSFRGSYEQYF
-	TRBV28	TRBJ2-7	TRBD1	TGTGCCAGCAGGGGGGGACAGGGCGGAGACGAGCAGTACTTC	CASRGGQGGDEQYF
-	TRBV5-8	TRBJ1-5	-	TGTGCCAGCAGCTTGGGTATTAGCAATCAGCCCCAGCATTTT	CASSLGISNQPQHF
-	TRBV15	TRBJ2-7	-	TGTGCCACCAGCAGAGTGGCTGGACTACCGCAGTACTTC	CATSRVAGLPQYF
-	TRBV7-3	TRBJ1-3	-	TGTGCCAGCAGCTTAGACCTGGATCGCTCTGGAAACACCATATATTTT	CASSLDLDRSGNTIYF
once	TRBV7-6	TRBJ2-7	TRBD2	TGTGCCAGCAGTCTATTTAGCGGGGCCCGGTACGAGCAGTACTTC	CASSLFSGARYEQYF
-	TRBV19	TRBJ1-4	-	TGTGCCAGTTCGGCCGGTGAAAAACTGTTTTTT	CASSAGEKLFF
-	TRBV29-1	TRBJ1-3	-	TGCAGCGTTGAAAGCGGAAACACTATATATTTT	CSVESGNTIYF
-	TRBV19	TRBJ2-2	TRBD1	TGTGCCAGTAGTATGGGACAGGGATACCTAGCCACCGGGGAGCTGTTTTTT	CASSMGQGYLATGELFF
-	TRBV6-5	TRBJ2-3	-	TGTGCCAGCAGTTACGAAGGACTCCCTTCCACAGATACGCAGTATTTT	CASSYEGLPSTDTQYF
once	TRBV2	TRBJ2-2	-	TGTGCCAGCAGTGACTGGAACGCCGGGGAGCTGTTTTTT	CASSDWNAGELFF
few	TRBV9	TRBJ2-6	-	TGTGCCAGCAGCGTAACGTGGACAGTTGGGGCCAACGTCCTGACTTTC	CASSVTWTVGANVLTF
-	TRBV18	TRBJ1-5	-	TGTGCCAGCTCACCAGGGACCAATCAGCCCCAGCATTTT	CASSPGTNQPQHF
-	TRBV5-1	TRBJ2-2	-	TGCGCCAGCAGCCAAATCAGGGGAGGGACGGTAACCGGGGAGCTGTTTTTT	CASSQIRGGTVTGELFF
-	TRBV4-1	TRBJ1-2	-	TGCGCCAGCAGCCAAGAAATTCCTCGAAGTCTTCATGGCTACACCTTC	CASSQEIPRSLHGYTF